This T cell receptor beta chain was documented in a study of blood T cell repertoires in COVID-19. On the study more broadly: Acute-phase and convalescent COVID-19 samples originated in the United States, Italy and Spain. Sources were T cells, B-cell-depleted T cells, or PBMCs; the material itself was cDNA or gDNA.

Per the study methods: Reference gene primers were amplified, and this amplification served to estimate nucleated cell counts. The assay was immunoSEQ multiplex PCR, and TCRdb's table has in-frame clones only and misses some. V and J calls and clone size come straight from that table; D and trimming were deduced from the DNA. The profile shows 90,000 to 120,000 clones, more than 70% of them singletons. Trimming removed 6 bases at V and 1 base at J, with 15 bases between. CDR3 length equals 15 residues. CDR1 and CDR2 from the germline V gene are ENHRY and SYGVKD. V and J are TRBV10-3 and TRBJ2-5, with a weak D call TRBD1 (6 bases). Source material: peripheral blood. This receptor was taken from a man between 65 and 80 years old with acute or convalescent COVID-19. CDR3 sequence (DNA): TGTGCCATCAGGGCCGACAGAGGGGGCCAAGAGACCCAGTACTTC. Residues: CAIRADRGGQETQYF.